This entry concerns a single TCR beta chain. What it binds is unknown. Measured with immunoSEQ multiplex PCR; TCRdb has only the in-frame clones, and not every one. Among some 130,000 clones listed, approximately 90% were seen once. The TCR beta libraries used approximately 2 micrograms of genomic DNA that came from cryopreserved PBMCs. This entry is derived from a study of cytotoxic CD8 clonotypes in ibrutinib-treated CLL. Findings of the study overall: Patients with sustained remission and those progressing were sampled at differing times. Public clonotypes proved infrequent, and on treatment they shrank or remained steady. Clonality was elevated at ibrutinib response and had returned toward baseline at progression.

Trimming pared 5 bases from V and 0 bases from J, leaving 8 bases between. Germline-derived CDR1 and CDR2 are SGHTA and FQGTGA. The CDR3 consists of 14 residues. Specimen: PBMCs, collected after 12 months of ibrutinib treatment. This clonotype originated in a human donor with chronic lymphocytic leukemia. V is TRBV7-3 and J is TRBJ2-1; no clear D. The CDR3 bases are TGTGCCAGCAGCCCACAGAGCTCCTACAATGAGCAGTTCTTC. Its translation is CASSPQSSYNEQFF. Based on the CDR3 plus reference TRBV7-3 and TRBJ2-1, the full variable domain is GAGVSQTPSNKVTEKGKYVELRCDPISGHTALYWYRQSLGQGPEFLIYFQGTGAADDSGLPNDRFFAVRPEGSVSTLKIQRTERGDSAVYLCASSPQSSYNEQFFGPGTRLTVL.